This T cell receptor beta chain was identified in a study of siplizumab effects on memory and regulatory T cells (dated by TCRdb to about 2019). Background on the whole study: The effect of the anti-CD2 antibody siplizumab on alloreactive T-cell subsets was examined in allogeneic mixed lymphocyte reactions constructed from human PBMCs. The full study reports these points: Greater diversity appeared to be present in unstimulated naive T cells than in memory T cells, and a substantial contribution to the alloresponse seemed to be made by naive cells. No functional confirmation was obtained for the suppressive function of proliferating Tregs from siplizumab cultures. Among mappable alloreactive CD4+ clones, the Treg-derived fraction averaged about 70% with siplizumab versus around 27% in control reactions. The cumulative frequency of alloreactive sequences traceable to unstimulated CD4+ memory T cells was significantly reduced by siplizumab. Because sequences at frequencies below about 10^-5 were poorly captured, only a minor fraction of alloreactive clones could be mapped back to unstimulated subsets. Roughly 80-97% of proliferating CD4+ or CD8+ clones could not be assigned a naive or memory phenotype.

Reading from cysteine to phenylalanine, the CDR3 counts 11 amino acids. The only DNA kept is the CDR3, 33 bases in frame from the first base. In the germline V gene, CDR1 corresponds to SQVTM and CDR2 to ANQGSEA. A distance of 6 bases separates the germline ends of V and J, which lose 7 bases and 3 bases respectively. Libraries were constructed by the immunoSEQ multiplex PCR assay. Approximately 10^5 TCR templates per sample were assayed by the deep sequencing platform. Genomic DNA extracted from sorted T cells was used for TCRbeta CDR3 sequencing. As for the authors' bioinformatics: Clonal analysis of TCRbeta CDR3 data was done in the R programming language. Comparing unstimulated samples against CFSE-low samples taken after the reaction was how alloreactive CD4+ and CD8+ clones were defined. By matching sequences to the repertoires of sorted unstimulated Treg and non-Treg cells, each alloreactive CD4+ clone was assigned a regulatory or non-regulatory origin. TCRdb retrieved this table from immuneACCESS and kept in-frame rearrangements only. Not all clones are present; in checked studies, unresolved V genes account for under half, and no reason is known for the remainder. V and J calls and clone size come straight from that table; D and trimming were deduced from the DNA. Present in this sample are 6,000 to 6,500 clones, around 58% of which were seen just once. The ten largest clonotypes hold over 12% of the sample.

As regards this clone: Its antigen target is currently unknown. No much larger clone is present one base from it, and per-base qualities are unavailable.

Additional sequencing covered unstimulated subsets from a few donor pairs, namely CD8+ effector memory, CD4+ naive, CD8+ TEMRA, CD4+ memory and CD8+ naive. Sorted unstimulated T cells, along with proliferating T cells recovered from mixed lymphocyte reactions, underwent TCRbeta CDR3 sequencing. Fresh whole blood from ten HLA-typed healthy donors was used as the source from which PBMCs were isolated. This clonotype was sampled from a human donor in good health. Sequencing was done on a sample of effector memory CD8+ T cells sorted from blood. Reading the label with the study, this specimen's cell subset or site is: unstimulated CD8+ effector memory T cells. The sequence joins TRBV29-1 to TRBJ2-2, with the D gene not clear enough to name. At the DNA level, the sequence is TGCAGCGCGTGGTACACCGGGGAGCTGTTTTTT. Its translation reads: CSAWYTGELFF.